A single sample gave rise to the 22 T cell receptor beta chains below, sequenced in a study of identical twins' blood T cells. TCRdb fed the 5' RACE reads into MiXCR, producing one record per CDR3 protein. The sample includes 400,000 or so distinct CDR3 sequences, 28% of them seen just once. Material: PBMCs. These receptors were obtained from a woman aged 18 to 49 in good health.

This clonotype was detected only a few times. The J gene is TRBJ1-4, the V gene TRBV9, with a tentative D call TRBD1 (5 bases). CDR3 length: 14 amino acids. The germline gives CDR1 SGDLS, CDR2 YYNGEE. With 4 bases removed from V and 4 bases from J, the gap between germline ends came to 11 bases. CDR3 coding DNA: TGTGCCAGCAGCCCATCGAGGGGTAATGAAAAACTGTTTTTT. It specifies CASSPSRGNEKLFF.

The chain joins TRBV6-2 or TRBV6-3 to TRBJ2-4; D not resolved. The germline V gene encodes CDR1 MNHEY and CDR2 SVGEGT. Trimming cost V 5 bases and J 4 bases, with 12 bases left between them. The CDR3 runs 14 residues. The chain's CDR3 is CASSQGNLKNIQYF. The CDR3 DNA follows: TGTGCCAGCAGTCAAGGGAACCTGAAAAACATTCAGTACTTC.

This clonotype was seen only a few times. CDR3 bases: TGTGCCAGCAGCCACGGGGGAAGCTCCTACGAGCAGTACTTC. Translation: CASSHGGSSYEQYF. V is TRBV3-1 and J is TRBJ2-7; a possible D gene is TRBD2 (6 bases). V was shortened by 3 bases and J by 0 bases, with 9 bases between the two germline ends. The CDR3 is 14 residues long. Germline V CDR1 and CDR2: LGHDT, YNNKEL (reference sequence).

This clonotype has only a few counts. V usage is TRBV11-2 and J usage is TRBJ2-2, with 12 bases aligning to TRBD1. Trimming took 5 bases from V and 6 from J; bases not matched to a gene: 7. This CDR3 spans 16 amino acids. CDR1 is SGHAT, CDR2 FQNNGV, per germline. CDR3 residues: CASSLGQGAKAGELFF. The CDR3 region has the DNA TGTGCCAGCAGCCTGGGACAGGGGGCGAAAGCCGGGGAGCTGTTTTTT.

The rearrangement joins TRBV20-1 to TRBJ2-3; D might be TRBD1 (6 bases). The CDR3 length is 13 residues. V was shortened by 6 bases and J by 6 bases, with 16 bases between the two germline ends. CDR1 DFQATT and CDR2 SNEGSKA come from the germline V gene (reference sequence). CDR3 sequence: CSATGQRSDTQYF. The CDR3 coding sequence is TGCAGTGCCACAGGACAGCGATCGGATACGCAGTATTTT.

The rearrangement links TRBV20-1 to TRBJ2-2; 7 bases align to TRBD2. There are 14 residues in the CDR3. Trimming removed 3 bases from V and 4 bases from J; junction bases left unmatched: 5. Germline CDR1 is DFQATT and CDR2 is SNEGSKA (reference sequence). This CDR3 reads CSASGGSSTGELFF. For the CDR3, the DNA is TGCAGTGCTAGCGGGGGGTCGTCCACCGGGGAGCTGTTTTTT.

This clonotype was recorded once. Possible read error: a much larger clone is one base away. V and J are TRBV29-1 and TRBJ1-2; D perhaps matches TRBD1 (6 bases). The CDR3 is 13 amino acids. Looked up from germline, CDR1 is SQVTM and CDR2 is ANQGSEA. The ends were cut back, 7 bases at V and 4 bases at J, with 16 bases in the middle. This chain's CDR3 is CSDWTVSAYGYTF. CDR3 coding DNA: TGCAGCGACTGGACAGTTTCAGCCTATGGCTACACCTTC.

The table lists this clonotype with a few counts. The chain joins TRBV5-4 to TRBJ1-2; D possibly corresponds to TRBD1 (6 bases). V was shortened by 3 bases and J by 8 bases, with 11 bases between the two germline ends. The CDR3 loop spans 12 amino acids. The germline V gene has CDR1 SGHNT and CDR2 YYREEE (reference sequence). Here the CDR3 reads CASSYRDRGYTF. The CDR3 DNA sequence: TGTGCCAGCAGCTACAGGGATCGGGGCTACACCTTC.

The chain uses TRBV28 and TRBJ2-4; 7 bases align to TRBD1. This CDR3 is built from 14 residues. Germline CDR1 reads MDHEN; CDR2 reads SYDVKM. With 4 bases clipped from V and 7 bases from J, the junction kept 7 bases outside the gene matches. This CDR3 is CASSYPGQNNIQYF. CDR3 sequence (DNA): TGTGCCAGCAGTTATCCGGGACAGAATAACATTCAGTACTTC.

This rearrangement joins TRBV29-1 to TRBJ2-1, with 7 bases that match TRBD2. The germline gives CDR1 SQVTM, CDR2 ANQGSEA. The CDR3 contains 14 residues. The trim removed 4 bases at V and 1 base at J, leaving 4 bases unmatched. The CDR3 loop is CSVVIGRSYNEQFF. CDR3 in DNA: TGCAGCGTTGTGATCGGGAGGTCCTACAATGAGCAGTTCTTC.

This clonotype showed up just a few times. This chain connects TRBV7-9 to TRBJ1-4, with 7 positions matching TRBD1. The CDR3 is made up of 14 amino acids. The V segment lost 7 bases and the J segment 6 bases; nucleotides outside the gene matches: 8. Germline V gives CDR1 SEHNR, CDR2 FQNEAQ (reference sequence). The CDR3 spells CASNDRVADEKLFF. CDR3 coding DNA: TGTGCCAGCAACGACAGGGTAGCGGATGAAAAACTGTTTTTT.

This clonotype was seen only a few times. The CDR3 is CASSLVFGANYGYTF. The CDR3 coding sequence is TGTGCCAGCAGCTTAGTGTTCGGGGCTAACTATGGCTACACCTTC. The chain employs TRBV7-9 and TRBJ1-2; D unresolved. The CDR3 extends over 15 amino acids. V was shortened by 1 base and J by 0 bases, with 9 bases between the two germline ends. Looked up from germline, CDR1 is SEHNR and CDR2 is FQNEAQ (reference sequence).

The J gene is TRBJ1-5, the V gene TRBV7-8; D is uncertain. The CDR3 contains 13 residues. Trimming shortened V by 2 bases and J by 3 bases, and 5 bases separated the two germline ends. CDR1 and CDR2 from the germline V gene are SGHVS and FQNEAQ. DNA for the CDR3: TGTGCCAGCAGCTTATGGAACAATCAGCCCCAGCATTTT. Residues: CASSLWNNQPQHF.

The CDR3 protein is CASSFSTANYGYTF. CDR3 coding DNA: TGTGCCAGCAGTTTCTCAACAGCTAACTATGGCTACACCTTC. The chain links TRBV12-3 or TRBV12-4 to TRBJ1-2; no definite D call. V was trimmed by 3 bases and J by 0 bases, leaving 8 bases between them. The CDR3 is made up of 14 amino acids.

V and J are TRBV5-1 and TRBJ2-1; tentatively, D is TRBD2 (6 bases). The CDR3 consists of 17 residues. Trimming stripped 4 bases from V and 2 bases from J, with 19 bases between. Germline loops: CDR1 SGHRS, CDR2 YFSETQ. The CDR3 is CASSQVASAGAYNEQFF. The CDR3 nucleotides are TGCGCCAGCAGCCAAGTGGCTAGCGCCGGTGCCTACAATGAGCAGTTCTTC.

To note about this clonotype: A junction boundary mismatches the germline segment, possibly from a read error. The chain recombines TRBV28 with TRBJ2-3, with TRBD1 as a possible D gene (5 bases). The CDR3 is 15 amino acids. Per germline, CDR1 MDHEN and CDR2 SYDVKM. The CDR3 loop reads CASSFRQGGTGTQYF. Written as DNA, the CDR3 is TGTGCCAGCAGTTTCCGGCAGGGCGGCACAGGTACGCAGTATTTT.

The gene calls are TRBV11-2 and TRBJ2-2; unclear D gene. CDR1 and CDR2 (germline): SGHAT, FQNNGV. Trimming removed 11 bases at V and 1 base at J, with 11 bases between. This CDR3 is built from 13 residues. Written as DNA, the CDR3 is TGTGCCGGCACCTTCAAGAACACCGGGGAGCTGTTTTTT. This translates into CAGTFKNTGELFF.

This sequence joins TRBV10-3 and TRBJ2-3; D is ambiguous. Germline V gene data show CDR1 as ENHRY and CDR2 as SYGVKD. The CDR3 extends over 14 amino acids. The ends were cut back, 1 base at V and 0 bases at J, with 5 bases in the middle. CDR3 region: CAISEYVSTDTQYF. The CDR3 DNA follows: TGTGCCATCAGTGAGTACGTCAGCACAGATACGCAGTATTTT.

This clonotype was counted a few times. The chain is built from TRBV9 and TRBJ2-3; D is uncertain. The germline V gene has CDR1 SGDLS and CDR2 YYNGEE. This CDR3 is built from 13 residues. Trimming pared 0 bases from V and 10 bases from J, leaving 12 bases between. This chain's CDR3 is CASSVVHGNAQYF. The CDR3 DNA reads TGTGCCAGCAGCGTAGTTCATGGGAATGCGCAGTATTTT.

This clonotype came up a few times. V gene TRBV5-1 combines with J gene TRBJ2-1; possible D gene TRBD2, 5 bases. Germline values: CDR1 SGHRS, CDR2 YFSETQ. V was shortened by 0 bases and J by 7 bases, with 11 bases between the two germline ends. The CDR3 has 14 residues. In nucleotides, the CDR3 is TGCGCCAGCAGCTTGGAGCGGTACTGGAATGAGCAGTTCTTC. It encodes CASSLERYWNEQFF.

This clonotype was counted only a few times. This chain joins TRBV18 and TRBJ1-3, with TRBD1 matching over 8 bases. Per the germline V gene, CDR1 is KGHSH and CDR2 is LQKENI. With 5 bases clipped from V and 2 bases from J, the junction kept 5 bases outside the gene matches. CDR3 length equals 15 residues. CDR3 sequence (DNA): TGTGCCAGCTCATCGGGACAGGTGCCTGGAAACACCATATATTTT. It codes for CASSSGQVPGNTIYF.

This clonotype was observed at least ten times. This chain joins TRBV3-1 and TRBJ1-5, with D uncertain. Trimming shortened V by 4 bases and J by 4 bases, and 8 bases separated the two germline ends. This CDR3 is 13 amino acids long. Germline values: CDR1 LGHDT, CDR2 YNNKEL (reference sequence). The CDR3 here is CASSLTLNQPQHF. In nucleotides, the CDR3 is TGTGCCAGCAGCCTGACTCTAAATCAGCCCCAGCATTTT.